This T cell receptor beta chain appears in the sequencing data of a study of spatial heterogeneity in lung cancer (dated by TCRdb to between 2019 and 2020). Notes on the research overall: Samples were obtained from approximately 72 patients with early-stage, untreated non-small cell lung cancer from the lung TRACERx cohort. Follow-up PBMC samples were sequenced whenever available, and the median time to follow-up was roughly two years after resection. Beta-chain transcripts were consistently detected in greater numbers than alpha-chain transcripts, which likely reflects a higher abundance of beta-chain transcripts. In the raw uncorrected reads, each unique combination of TCR and UMI appeared more than ten times on average. The study quantitatively compared TCR alpha and beta repertoires across multiple tumor regions, matched nontumor lung and blood in non-small cell lung cancer. Nonsynonymous mutation counts, determined by whole-exome sequencing of tumor tissue, were related to TCR repertoire features. Both alpha and beta chains were TCR-sequenced in a few hundred tumor regions, approximately 68 matched nontumor lung samples and 55 to 60 PBMC samples obtained at surgery.

The library was made by 5' RACE. Sequencing was carried out with a NextSeq 500. The TCR library protocol attached a unique molecular identifier to each TCR cDNA molecule to allow correction of PCR and sequencing errors. The study's own analysis went as follows. TCR identification, UMI-based error correction and CDR3 extraction were performed with Decombinator tools. Expanded TCRs were defined as those above a frequency of 2 per 1,000, corresponding to the top 1% of the tumor frequency distribution. Rényi diversity was computed with the R vegan package after subsampling each repertoire 100 times to 5,000 TCRs. To build CDR3 similarity networks, amino acid triplet string-kernel similarity was used, and CDR3s were connected when their pairwise similarity was above 0.82. In-frame beta chains were kept once TCRdb had trimmed the public reads at Q25 with fastp and called clones with MiXCR. Duplicate CDR3 protein sequences are folded into a single record with the most common DNA and genes. TCRdb assigned the V and J calls; the authors' analysis was not used. The sample records more than 95,000 distinct CDR3 sequences, 9% to 15% of which are singletons. The top ten clones comprise roughly 17% of the sample.

Beyond this particular receptor, the publication reports: Additional single-cell paired TCR alpha and beta sequencing was considered necessary to confirm, at a functional level, the hypothesis that regional TCRs recognize regional mutations. Only roughly 15 patients were included in the comparisons of baseline and follow-up blood repertoires. Ubiquitous expanded tumor TCRs were found in blood more often at tumor resection than at routine follow-up.

This clonotype was seen a handful of times. Its cognate antigen has yet to be identified. Without the conserved terminal phenylalanine or tryptophan, this CDR3 likely stems from a read error. Because the CDR3's place on the DNA is in doubt, the DNA is left out and the CDR3 is given as listed by TCRdb. Ends included, the CDR3 has 10 residues. From a lookup of the germline V gene (reference sequence), CDR1 and CDR2 are MNHEY and SMNVEV. Interpreted using the paper, the time point label stands for: blood at routine non-recurrence follow-up after resection. Whole RNA extracted from tumor and nontumor lung tissue, or from cryopreserved PBMC samples, was used for TCR sequencing without cell sorting. Only patients for whom sufficient RNA was available from at least two tumor regions were selected for TCR sequencing.

This receptor was taken from a male donor with early-stage non-small cell lung cancer. The chain joins TRBV27 to TRBJ2-7; whether TRBD2, the table's D call, matches the DNA was not checked. Here the sequenced sample was PBMCs, taken at follow-up. The encoded CDR3 is CASRLIRGLY.